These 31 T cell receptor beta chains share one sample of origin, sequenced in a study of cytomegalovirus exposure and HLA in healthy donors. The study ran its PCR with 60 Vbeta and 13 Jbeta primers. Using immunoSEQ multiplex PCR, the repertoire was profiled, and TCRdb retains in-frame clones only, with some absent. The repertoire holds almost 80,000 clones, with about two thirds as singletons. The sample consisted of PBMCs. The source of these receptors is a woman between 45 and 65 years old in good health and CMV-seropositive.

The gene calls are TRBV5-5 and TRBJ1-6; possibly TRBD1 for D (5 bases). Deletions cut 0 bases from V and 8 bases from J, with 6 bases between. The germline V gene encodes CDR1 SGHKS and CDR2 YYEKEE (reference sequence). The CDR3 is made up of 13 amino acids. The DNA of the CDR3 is TGTGCCAGCAGCTTGGCCAGGGATTCACCCCTCCACTTT. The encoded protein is CASSLARDSPLHF.

As DNA, the CDR3 is TGTGCCAGGGCTCACGGGGGGCCCCCCTACGAGCAGTACGTC. Amino acid sequence: CARAHGGPPYEQYV. The chain recombines TRBV21-1 with TRBJ2-7; TRBD2 is taken as the D call from the table, unchecked against the DNA. TRBV21-1 is recorded as a pseudogene. This CDR3 spans 14 amino acids.

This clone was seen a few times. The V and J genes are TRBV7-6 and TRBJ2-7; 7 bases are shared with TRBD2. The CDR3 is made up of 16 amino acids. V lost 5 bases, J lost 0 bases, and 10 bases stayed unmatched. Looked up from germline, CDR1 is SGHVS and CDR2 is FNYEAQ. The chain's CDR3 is CASSLRAGLSSYEQYV. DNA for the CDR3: TGTGCCAGCAGCCTGAGAGCGGGGCTGAGCTCCTACGAGCAGTACGTC.

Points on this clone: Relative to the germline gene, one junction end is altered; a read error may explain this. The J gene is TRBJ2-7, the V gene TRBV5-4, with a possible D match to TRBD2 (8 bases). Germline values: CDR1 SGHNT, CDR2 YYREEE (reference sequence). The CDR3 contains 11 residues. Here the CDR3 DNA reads TGTGCCAGCATCGGGGGGGGACAGCTTTATTTC. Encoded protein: CASIGGGQLYF.

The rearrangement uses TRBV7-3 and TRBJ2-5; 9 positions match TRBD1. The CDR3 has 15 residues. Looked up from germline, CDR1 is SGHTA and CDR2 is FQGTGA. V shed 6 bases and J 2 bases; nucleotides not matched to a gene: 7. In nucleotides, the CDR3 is TGTGCCAGCAGTCCGGGACAGGGCCCGCAAGAGACCCAGTACTTC. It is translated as CASSPGQGPQETQYF.

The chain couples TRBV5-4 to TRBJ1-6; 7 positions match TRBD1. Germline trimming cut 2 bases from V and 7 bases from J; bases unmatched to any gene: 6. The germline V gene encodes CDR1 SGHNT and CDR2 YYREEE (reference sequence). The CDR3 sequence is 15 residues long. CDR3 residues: CASSFSRQGNSPLHF. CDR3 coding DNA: TGTGCCAGCAGCTTCAGCCGACAGGGCAATTCACCCCTCCACTTT.

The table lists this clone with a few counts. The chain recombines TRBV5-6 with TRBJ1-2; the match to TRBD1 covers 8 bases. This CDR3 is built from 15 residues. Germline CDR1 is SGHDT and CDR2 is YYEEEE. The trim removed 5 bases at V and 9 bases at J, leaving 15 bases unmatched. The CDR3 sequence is CASRTDQGANLRYTF. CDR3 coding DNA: TGTGCCAGCAGGACAGATCAGGGGGCGAACTTGCGCTACACCTTC. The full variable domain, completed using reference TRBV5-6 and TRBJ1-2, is DAGVTQSPTHLIKTRGQQVTLRCSPKSGHDTVSWYQQALGQGPQFIFQYYEEEERQRGNFPDRFSGHQFPNYSSELNVNALLLGDSALYLCASRTDQGANLRYTFGSGTRLTVV.

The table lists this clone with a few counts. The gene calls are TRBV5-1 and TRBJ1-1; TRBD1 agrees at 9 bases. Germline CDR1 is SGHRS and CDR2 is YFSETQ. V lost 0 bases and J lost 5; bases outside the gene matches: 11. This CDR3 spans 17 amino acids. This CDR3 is CASSLGPGQGRWTEAFF. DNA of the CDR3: TGCGCCAGCAGCTTGGGACCGGGACAGGGTAGGTGGACTGAAGCTTTCTTT.

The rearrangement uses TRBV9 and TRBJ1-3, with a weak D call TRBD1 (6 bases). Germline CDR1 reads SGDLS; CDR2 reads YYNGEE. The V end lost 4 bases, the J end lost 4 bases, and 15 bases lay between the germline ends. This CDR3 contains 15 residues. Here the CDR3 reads CASSFDRFSGNTIYF. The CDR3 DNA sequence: TGTGCCAGCAGCTTTGACAGGTTTTCGGGAAACACCATATATTTT. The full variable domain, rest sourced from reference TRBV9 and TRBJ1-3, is DSGVTQTPKHLITATGQRVTLRCSPRSGDLSVYWYQQSLDQGLQFLIQYYNGEERAKGNILERFSAQQFPDLHSELNLSSLELGDSALYFCASSFDRFSGNTIYFGEGSWLTVV.

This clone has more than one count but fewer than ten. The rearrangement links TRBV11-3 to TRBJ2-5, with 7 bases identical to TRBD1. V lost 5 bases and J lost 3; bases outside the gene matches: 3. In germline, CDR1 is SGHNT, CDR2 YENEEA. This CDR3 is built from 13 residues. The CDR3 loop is CASSPGTEETQYF. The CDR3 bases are TGTGCCAGCAGCCCCGGGACAGAAGAGACCCAGTACTTC. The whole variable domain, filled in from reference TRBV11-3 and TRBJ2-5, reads EAGVVQSPRYKIIEKKQPVAFWCNPISGHNTLYWYLQNLGQGPELLIRYENEEAVDDSQLPKDRFSAERLKGVDSTLKIQPAELGDSAVYLCASSPGTEETQYFGPGTRLLVL.

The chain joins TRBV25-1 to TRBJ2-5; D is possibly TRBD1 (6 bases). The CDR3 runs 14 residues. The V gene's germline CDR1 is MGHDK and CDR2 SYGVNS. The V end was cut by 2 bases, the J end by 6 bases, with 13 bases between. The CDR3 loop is CASSEGGPGKTQYF. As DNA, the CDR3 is TGTGCCAGCAGTGAAGGGGGCCCGGGGAAGACCCAGTACTTC.

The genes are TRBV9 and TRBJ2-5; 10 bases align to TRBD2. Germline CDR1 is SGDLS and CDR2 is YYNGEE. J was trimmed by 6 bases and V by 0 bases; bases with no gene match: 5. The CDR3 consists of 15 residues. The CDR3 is CASSVGSGGGKTQYF. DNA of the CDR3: TGTGCCAGCAGCGTAGGAAGCGGGGGGGGAAAGACCCAGTACTTC.

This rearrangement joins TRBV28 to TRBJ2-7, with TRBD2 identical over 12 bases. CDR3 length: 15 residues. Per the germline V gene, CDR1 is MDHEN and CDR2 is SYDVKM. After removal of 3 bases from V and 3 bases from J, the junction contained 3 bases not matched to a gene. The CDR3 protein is CASSFRLAGVYEQYV. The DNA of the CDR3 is TGTGCCAGCAGTTTTCGACTAGCGGGGGTCTACGAGCAGTACGTC.

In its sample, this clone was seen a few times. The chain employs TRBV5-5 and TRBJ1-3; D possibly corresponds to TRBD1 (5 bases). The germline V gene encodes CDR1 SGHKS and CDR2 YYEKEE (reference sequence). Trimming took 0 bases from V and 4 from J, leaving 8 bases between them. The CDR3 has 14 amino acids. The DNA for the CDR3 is TGTGCCAGCAGCTTGGAAGGGGTGGGAAACACCATATATTTT. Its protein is CASSLEGVGNTIYF.

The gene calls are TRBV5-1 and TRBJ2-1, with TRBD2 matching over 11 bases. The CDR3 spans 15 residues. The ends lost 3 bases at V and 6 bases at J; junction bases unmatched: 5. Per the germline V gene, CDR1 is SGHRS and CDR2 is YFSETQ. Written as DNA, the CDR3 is TGCGCCAGCAGCTCCCGGACTAGCGGGCCCAATGAGCAGTTCTTC. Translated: CASSSRTSGPNEQFF.

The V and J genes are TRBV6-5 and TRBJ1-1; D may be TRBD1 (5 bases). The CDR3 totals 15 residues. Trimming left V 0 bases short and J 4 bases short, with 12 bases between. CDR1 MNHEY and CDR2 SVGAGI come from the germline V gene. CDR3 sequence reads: CASSYSRQGVTEAFF. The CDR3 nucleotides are TGTGCCAGCAGTTACTCGAGGCAGGGCGTCACTGAAGCTTTCTTT.

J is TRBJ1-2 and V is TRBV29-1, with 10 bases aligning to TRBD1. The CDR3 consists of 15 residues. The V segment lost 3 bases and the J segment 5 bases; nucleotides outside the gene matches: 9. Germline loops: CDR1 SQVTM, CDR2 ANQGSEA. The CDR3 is CSVDDRTGGLYGYTF. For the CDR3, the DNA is TGCAGCGTTGACGACCGGACAGGGGGTCTGTATGGCTACACCTTC.

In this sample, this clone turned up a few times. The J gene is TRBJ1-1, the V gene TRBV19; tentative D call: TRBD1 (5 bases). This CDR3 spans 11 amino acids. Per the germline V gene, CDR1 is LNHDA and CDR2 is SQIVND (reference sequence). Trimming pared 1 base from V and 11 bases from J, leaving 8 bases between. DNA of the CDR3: TGTGCCAGTAGTATAGCCAGGGCGGCTTTCTTT. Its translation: CASSIARAAFF.

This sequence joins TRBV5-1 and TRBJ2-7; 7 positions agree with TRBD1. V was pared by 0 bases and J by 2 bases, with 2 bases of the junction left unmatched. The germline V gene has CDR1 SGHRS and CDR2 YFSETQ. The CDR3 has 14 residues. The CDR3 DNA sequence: TGCGCCAGCAGCTTGGGGGACAGACCCTACGAGCAGTACTTC. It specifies CASSLGDRPYEQYF.

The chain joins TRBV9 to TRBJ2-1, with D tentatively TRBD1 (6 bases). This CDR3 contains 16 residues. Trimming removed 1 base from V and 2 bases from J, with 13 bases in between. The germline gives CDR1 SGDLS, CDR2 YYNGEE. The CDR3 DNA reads TGTGCCAGCAGCGTATTTAACAGGGTTACCTACAATGAGCAGTTCTTC. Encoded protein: CASSVFNRVTYNEQFF.

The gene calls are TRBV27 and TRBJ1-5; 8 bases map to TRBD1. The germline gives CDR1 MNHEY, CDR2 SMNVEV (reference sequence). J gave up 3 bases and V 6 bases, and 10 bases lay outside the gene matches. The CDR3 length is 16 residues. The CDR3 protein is CASSPRTGSINQPQHF. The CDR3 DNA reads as TGTGCCAGCAGCCCCCGGACAGGGTCCATCAATCAGCCCCAGCATTTT.

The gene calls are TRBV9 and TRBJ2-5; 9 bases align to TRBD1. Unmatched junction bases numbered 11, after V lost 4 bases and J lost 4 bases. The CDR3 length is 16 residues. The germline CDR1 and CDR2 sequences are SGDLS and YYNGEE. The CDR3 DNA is TGTGCCAGCAGCCCCGAGCTGGGACAGGGCGGAGAGACCCAGTACTTC. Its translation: CASSPELGQGGETQYF.

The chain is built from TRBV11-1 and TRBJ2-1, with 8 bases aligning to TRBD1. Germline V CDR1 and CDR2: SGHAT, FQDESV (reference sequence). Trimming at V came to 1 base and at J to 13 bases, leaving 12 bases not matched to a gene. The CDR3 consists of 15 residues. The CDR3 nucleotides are TGTGCCAGCAGCTTAGTTGCGACAGGGGATGCGTTTCAGTTCTTC. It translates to CASSLVATGDAFQFF.

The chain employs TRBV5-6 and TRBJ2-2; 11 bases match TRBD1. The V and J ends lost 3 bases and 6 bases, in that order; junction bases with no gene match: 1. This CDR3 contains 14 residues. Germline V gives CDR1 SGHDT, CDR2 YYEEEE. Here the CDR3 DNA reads TGTGCCAGCAGCTGGGACAGGGGGTCCGGGGAGCTGTTTTTT. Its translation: CASSWDRGSGELFF.

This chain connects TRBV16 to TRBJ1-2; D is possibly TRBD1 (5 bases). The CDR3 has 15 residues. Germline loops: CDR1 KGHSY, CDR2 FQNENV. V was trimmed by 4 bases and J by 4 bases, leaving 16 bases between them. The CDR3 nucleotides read TGTGCCAGCAGCCCCTCGAACAATAGGGGCTATGGCTACACCTTC. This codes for CASSPSNNRGYGYTF.

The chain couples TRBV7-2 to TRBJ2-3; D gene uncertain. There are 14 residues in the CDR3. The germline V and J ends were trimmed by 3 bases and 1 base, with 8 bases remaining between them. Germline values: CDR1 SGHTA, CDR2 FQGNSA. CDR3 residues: CASSFTRGTDTQYF. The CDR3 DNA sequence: TGTGCCAGCAGCTTTACCCGGGGCACAGATACGCAGTATTTT.

The CDR3: CASSSTGRKRYEQYV. CDR3 nucleotide sequence: TGTGCCAGCAGTTCGACAGGGAGAAAAAGATACGAGCAGTACGTC. The chain has TRBV28 and TRBJ2-7; 7 bases are shared with TRBD1. The CDR3 covers 15 residues. Germline V lookup: CDR1 MDHEN, CDR2 SYDVKM. The trim removed 4 bases at V and 4 bases at J, leaving 10 bases unmatched.

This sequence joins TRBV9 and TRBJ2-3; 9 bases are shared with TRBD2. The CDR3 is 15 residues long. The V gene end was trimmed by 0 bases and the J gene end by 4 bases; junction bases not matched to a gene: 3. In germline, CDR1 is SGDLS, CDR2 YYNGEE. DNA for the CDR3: TGTGCCAGCAGCGTAGAGGGACTAGCTCCAGATACGCAGTATTTT. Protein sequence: CASSVEGLAPDTQYF.

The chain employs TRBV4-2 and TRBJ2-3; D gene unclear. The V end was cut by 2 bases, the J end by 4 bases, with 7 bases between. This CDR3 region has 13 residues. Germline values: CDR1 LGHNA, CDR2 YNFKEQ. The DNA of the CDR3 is TGTGCCAGCAGCCAACAGGATTCAGATACGCAGTATTTT. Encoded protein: CASSQQDSDTQYF.

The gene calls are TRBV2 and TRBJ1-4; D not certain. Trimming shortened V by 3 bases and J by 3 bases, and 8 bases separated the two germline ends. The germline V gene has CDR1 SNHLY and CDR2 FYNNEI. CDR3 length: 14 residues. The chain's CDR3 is CASSDTGSNEKLFF. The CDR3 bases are TGTGCCAGCAGTGACACGGGATCTAATGAAAAACTGTTTTTT.

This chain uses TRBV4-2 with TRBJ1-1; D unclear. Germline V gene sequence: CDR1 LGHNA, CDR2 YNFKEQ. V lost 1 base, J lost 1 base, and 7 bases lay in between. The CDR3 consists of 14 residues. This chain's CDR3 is CASSQGWQNTEAFF. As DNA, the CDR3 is TGTGCCAGCAGCCAAGGTTGGCAGAACACTGAAGCTTTCTTT.